This TCR beta chain is from a study of T cell responses to AZD1222 COVID-19 vaccine. Trimming cost V 5 bases and J 7 bases, with 20 bases left between them. The CDR3 contains 15 residues. Germline CDR1 MDHEN, CDR2 SYDVKM. Some clones are missing from TCRdb's copy, which holds only in-frame ones; the method was immunoSEQ multiplex PCR. Of fewer than 200,000 clones detected, 80% to 90% appear once; the ten largest clones hold 0.49%. This chain uses TRBV28 with TRBJ1-2; D not certain. The clonotype was recovered from an adult in good health. Sequencing used peripheral blood, obtained on day 0 of AZD1222 vaccination. The CDR3 loop is CASSTHAGRVGGYTF. The CDR3 DNA reads TGTGCCAGCAGTACCCACGCTGGGCGGGTGGGTGGCTACACCTTC.